Described below is a single T cell receptor (beta chain) sequence and its context. No cognate antigen has been identified for it. The record has no base qualities; no much larger clone is one base away. This specimen belongs to a study of CD8+ T cells in alopecia areata (dated 2018 in TCRdb). Looking at the study overall: Treated patients were enrolled in an open-label pilot trial of oral tofacitinib, 5 to 10 mg twice daily, for moderate-to-severe alopecia areata. Human TCRbeta sequencing covered scalp tissue and sorted CD4+ and CD8+ peripheral blood T cells from patchy and totalis/universalis alopecia areata patients and healthy controls. The RNA source kit depended on sample type: the PAXgene miRNA kit for fixed scalp, the miRNeasy kit for PBMCs, and the RNeasy kit for mouse skin. Biopsies were taken from tofacitinib-treated patients at baseline and at 4 and 24 weeks of treatment, and a later scalp biopsy was taken in several of the tofacitinib-treated patients. The study used high-throughput TCRbeta sequencing to examine T cell clonal expansion in alopecia areata, in both the C3H/HeJ mouse model and human patients. For the treated patients, the SALT score, which quantifies what percentage of scalp surface area is affected, served as the measure of disease severity. Tofacitinib was administered for 6 to 18 months, and 6 months of follow-up off drug were then conducted to assess delayed response and recurrence. Scalp clonality was compared across normal scalp (n=4), patchy alopecia areata scalp (n=8), and alopecia totalis/universalis scalp (n=8). TCRbeta CDR3 regions were amplified by immunoSEQ multiplex PCR using 35 Vbeta forward and 13 Jbeta reverse primers. Overall study outcomes, separate from this receptor: Compared with normal scalp, lesional scalp, particularly in alopecia totalis/universalis, had higher clonality and more expanded CD8+ clones, which suggests antigenic drive. The treated cohort was small, with a single nonresponder, so links between baseline CD8+ expansion and response need larger studies. Shared TCR sequences between patients were less evident than in mice, which may be partly attributable to HLA diversity in the patient population. Resident alphabeta T cells in normal human skin are also sequenced, complicating scalp TCR repertoire analysis, unlike mouse skin dominated by gammadelta T cells. Tofacitinib significantly decreased scalp clonality and the number of expanded CD8+ clones among the top 100 scalp clones. During tofacitinib treatment, many expanded lesional clones stuck around in both scalp and blood, and this persistence may partly explain why relapse happens after treatment is stopped.

The method behind the library was the immunoSEQ multiplex PCR assay. RNA was extracted from all samples and reverse transcribed into cDNA as template for TCR sequencing. First-strand cDNA was synthesized with SuperScript III using a 2:1 mix of oligo-dT and random hexamers. A synthetic immune receptor repertoire was used to measure amplification bias, and any remaining bias was corrected computationally. In the authors' own workflow: After raw reads were preprocessed to remove errors, the CDR3 was defined following IMGT conventions as running from the conserved cysteine to phenylalanine. Clonality was computed by normalizing Shannon entropy by log2 of the number of productive unique TCRs and subtracting the result from 1. CD4 or CD8 identity of scalp clones was inferred by cross-referencing scalp TCRbeta sequences with sorted blood CD4 and CD8 repertoires. Not all clones reach the TCRdb copy of this immuneACCESS table, which keeps in-frame sequences only. Checked studies attribute under half of the gap to unresolved V genes and leave the rest unexplained. Clonal size and the V and J genes are those of that table, whereas D and trimming came from the DNA. This sample has 170,000 or so clones in its table, and roughly 50% of those were observed once. The top ten clones comprise 10% to 15% of the sample.

CDR3 length: 13 amino acids, cysteine to phenylalanine. The retained sequence is limited to the CDR3, 39 bases, with the frame set at the first base. The CDR1 and CDR2 encoded by the germline V gene are SGHAT and FQNNGV. V drops 1 base and J drops 5 bases, leaving 7 bases in between. Read against the paper, the sample's time point label means: 20 to 30 weeks on oral tofacitinib. This sample's treatment or condition label indicates: oral pan-JAK inhibitor, 5-10 mg twice daily. Lesional scalp punch biopsies and peripheral blood were obtained from alopecia areata patients. PBMCs were separated by density centrifugation and stained for CD3, CD4 and CD8, after which CD4+ and CD8+ T cells were sorted on a FACSAria.

This clonotype was sampled from a human donor with alopecia areata. Sequenced here: CD8+ T cells sorted from blood, sampled at week 24, from a patient treated with tofacitinib. The rearrangement joined TRBV11-2 to TRBJ2-3, with the D segment identity uncertain. This receptor has the CDR3 CASSLVSVDTQYF. The sequence in DNA is TGTGCCAGCAGCTTAGTGTCGGTAGATACGCAGTATTTT.